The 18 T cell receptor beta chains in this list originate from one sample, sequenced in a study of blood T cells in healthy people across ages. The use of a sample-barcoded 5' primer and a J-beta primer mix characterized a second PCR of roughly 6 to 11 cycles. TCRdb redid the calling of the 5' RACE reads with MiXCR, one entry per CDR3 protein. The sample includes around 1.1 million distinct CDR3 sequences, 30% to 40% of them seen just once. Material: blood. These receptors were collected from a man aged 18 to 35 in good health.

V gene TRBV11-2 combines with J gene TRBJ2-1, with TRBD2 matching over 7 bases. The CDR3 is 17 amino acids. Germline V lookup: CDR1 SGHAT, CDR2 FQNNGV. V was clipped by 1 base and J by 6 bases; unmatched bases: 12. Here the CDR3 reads CASSLVGGLADCNEQFF. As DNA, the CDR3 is TGTGCCAGCAGCTTAGTGGGAGGGCTAGCGGACTGCAATGAGCAGTTCTTC.

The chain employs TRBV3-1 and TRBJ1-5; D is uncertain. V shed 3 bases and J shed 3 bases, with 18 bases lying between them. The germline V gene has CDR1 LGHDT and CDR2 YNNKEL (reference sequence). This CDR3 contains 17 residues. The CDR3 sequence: CASSQVWEGPVNQPQHF. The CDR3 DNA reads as TGTGCCAGCAGCCAGGTCTGGGAGGGCCCAGTCAATCAGCCCCAGCATTTT.

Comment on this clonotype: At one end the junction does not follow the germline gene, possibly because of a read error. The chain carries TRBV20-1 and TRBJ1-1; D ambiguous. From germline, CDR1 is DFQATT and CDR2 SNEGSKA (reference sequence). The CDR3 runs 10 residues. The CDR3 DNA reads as TGCAGTGCTCCCAGCACTGGAGCTTTCTTT. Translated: CSAPSTGAFF.

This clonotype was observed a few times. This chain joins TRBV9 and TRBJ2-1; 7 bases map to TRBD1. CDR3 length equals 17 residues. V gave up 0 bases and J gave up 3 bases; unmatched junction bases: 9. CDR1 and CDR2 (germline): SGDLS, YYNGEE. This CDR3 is CASSVGVGGANYNEQFF. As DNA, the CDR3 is TGTGCCAGCAGCGTAGGGGTAGGGGGCGCAAACTACAATGAGCAGTTCTTC.

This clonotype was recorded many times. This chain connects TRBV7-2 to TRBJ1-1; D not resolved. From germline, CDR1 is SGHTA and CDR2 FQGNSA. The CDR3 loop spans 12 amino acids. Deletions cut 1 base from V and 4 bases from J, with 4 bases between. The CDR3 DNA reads TGTGCCAGCAGCTTAGAGGTCACTGAAGCTTTCTTT. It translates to CASSLEVTEAFF.

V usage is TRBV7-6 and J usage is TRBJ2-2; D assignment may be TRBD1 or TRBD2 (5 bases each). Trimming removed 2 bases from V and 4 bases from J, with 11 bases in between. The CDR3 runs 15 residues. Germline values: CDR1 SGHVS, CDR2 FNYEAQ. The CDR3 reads CASSLNIGATGELFF. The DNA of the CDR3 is TGTGCCAGCAGCTTAAACATCGGGGCCACCGGGGAGCTGTTTTTT.

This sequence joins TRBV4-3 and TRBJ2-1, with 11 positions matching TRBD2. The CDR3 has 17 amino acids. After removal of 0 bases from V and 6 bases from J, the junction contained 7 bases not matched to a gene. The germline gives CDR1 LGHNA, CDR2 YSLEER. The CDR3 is CASSQETGTSGSNEQFF. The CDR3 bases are TGCGCCAGCAGCCAAGAAACCGGGACTAGCGGCTCCAATGAGCAGTTCTTC.

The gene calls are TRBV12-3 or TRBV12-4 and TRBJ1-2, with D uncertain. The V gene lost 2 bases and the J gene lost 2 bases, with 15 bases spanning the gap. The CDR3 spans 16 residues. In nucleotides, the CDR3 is TGTGCCAGCAGTTTACGGGCATCGACTCCCAACTATGGCTACACCTTC. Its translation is CASSLRASTPNYGYTF.

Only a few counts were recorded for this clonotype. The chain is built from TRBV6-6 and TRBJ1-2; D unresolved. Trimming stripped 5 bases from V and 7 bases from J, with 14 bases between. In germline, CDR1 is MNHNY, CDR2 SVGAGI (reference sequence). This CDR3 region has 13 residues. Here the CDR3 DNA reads TGTGCCAGCAGTCCCCCCGGGATGAGTGGCTACACCTTC. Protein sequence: CASSPPGMSGYTF.

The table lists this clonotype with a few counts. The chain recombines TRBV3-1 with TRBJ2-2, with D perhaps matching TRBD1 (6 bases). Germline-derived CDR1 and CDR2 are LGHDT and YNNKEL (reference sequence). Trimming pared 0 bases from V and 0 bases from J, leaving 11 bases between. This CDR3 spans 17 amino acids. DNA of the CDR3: TGTGCCAGCAGCCAAGACTTAGGGACAACGAACACCGGGGAGCTGTTTTTT. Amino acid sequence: CASSQDLGTTNTGELFF.

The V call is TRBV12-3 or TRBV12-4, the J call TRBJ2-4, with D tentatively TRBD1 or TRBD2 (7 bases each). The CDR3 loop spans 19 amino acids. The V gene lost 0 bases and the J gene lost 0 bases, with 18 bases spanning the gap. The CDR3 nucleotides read TGTGCCAGCAGTTTAGCGAACCCAGGGAGGGGGCTAGCCAAAAACATTCAGTACTTC. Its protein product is CASSLANPGRGLAKNIQYF.

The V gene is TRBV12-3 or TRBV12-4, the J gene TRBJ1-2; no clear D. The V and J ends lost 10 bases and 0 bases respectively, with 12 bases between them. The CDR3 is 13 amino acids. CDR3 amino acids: CAIPSFANYGYTF. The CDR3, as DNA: TGTGCCATCCCATCGTTTGCTAACTATGGCTACACCTTC.

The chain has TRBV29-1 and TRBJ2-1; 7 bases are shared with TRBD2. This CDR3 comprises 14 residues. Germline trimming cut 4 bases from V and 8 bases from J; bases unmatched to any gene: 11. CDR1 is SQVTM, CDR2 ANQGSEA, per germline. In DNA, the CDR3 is TGCAGCGTTGGGCGGGGGAGCCATCGGGATGAGCAGTTCTTC. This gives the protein CSVGRGSHRDEQFF.

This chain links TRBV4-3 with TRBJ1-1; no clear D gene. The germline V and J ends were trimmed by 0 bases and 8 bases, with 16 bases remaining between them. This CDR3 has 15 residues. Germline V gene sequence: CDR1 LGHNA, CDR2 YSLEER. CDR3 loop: CASSQDTGVSTEAFF. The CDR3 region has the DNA TGCGCCAGCAGCCAAGATACCGGGGTAAGCACCGAAGCTTTCTTT.

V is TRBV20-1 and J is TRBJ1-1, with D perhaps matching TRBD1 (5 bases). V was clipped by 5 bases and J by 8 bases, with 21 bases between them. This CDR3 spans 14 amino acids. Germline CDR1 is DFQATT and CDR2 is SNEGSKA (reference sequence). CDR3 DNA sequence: TGCAGTGCTCCGGGGTGGGACGGAGGCTTGGAAGCTTTCTTT. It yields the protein CSAPGWDGGLEAFF.

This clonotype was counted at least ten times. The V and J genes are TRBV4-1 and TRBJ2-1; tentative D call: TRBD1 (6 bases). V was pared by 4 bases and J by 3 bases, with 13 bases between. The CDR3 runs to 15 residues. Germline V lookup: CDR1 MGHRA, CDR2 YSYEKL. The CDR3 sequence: CASSPTGLVYNEQFF. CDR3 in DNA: TGCGCCAGCAGCCCGACAGGCCTAGTCTACAATGAGCAGTTCTTC.

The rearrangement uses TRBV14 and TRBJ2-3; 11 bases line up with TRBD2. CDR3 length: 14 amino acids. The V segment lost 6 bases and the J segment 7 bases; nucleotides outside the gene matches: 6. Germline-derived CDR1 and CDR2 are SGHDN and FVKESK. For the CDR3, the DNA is TGTGCCAGCAGTGCCCTAGCGGGGGGTTATACGCAGTATTTT. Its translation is CASSALAGGYTQYF.

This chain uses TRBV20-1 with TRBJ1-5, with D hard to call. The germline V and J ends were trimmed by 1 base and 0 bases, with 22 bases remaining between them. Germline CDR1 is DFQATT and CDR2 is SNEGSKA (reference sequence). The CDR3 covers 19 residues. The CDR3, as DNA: TGCAGTGCTAGAGTTCCCCCTCTACCTGAGAAATATAGCAATCAGCCCCAGCATTTT. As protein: CSARVPPLPEKYSNQPQHF.